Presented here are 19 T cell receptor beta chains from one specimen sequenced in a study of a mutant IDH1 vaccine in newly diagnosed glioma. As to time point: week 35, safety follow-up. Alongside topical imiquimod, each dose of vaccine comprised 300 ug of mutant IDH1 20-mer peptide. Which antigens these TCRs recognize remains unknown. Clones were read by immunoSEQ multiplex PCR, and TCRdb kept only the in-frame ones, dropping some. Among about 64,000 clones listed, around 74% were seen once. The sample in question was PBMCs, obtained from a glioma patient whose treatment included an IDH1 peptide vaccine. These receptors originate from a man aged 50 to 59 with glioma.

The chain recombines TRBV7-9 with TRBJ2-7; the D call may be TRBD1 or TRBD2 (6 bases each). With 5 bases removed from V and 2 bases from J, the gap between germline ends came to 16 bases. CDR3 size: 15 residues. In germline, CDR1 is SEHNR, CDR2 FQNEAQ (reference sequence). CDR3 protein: CASSPRRGTTYEQYF. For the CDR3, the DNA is TGTGCCAGCAGCCCCAGGAGGGGGACAACCTACGAGCAGTACTTC.

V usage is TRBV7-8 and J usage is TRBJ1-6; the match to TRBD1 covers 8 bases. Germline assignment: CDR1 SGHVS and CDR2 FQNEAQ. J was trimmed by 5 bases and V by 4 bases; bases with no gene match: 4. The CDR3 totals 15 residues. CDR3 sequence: CASSSWTGHNSPLHF. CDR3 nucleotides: TGTGCCAGCAGCTCCTGGACAGGGCATAATTCACCCCTCCACTTT.

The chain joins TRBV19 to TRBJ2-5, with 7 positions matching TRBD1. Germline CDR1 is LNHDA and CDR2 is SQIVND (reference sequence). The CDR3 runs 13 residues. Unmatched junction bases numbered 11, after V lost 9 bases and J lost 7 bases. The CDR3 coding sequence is TGTGCCAGCTCGGACAGGCCGGGTCGGACCCAGTACTTC. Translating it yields CASSDRPGRTQYF.

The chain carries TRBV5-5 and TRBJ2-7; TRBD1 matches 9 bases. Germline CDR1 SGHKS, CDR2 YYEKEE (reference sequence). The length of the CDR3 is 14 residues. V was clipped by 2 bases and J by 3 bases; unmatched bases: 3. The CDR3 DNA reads TGTGCCAGCAGCTTAGGACAGGGGAACTACGAGCAGTACTTC. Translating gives CASSLGQGNYEQYF. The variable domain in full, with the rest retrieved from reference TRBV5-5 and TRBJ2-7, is DAGVTQSPTHLIKTRGQQVTLRCSPISGHKSVSWYQQVLGQGPQFIFQYYEKEERGRGNFPDRFSARQFPNYSSELNVNALLLGDSALYLCASSLGQGNYEQYFGPGTRLTVT.

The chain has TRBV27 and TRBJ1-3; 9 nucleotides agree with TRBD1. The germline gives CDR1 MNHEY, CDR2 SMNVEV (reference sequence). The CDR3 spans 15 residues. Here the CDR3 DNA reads TGTGCAACGAGCGGGACAGGGCCCTCTGGAAACACCATATATTTT. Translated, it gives CATSGTGPSGNTIYF.

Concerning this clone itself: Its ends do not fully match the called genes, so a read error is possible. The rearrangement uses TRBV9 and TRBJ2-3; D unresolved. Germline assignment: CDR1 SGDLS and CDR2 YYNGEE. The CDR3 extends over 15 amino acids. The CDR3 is CASTVRSGPVDTQYF. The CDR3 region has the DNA TGTGCCAGCACCGTACGGTCCGGGCCAGTAGATACGCAGTATTTT.

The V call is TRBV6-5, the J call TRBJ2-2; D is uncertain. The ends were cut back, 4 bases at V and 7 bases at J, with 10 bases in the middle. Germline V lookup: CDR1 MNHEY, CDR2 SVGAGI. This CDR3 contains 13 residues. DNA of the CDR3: TGTGCCAGCAGTTTTTTGGTTAACGGGGAGCTGTTTTTT. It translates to CASSFLVNGELFF.

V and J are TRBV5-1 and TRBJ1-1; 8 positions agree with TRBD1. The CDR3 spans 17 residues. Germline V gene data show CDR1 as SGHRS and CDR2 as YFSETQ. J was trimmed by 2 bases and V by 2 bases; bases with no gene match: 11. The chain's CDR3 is CASSLSGTGKTNTEAFF. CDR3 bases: TGCGCCAGCAGCTTATCCGGGACAGGCAAGACTAACACTGAAGCTTTCTTT.

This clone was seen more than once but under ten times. DNA for the CDR3: TGTGCCAGCAGTAAACAGGGGGCGGGCACTGAAGCTTTCTTT. Translated, it gives CASSKQGAGTEAFF. V gene TRBV6-5 combines with J gene TRBJ1-1; TRBD1 agrees at 9 bases. This CDR3 region has 14 residues. Germline V CDR1 and CDR2: MNHEY, SVGAGI. The junction had 5 bases not matched to a gene; V was cut back by 5 bases and J by 4 bases.

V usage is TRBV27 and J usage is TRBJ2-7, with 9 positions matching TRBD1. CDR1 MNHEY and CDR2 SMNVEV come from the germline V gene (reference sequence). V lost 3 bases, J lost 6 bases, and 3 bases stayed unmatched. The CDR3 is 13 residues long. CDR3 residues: CASSFRDRAEQYF. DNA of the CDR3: TGTGCCAGCAGTTTTCGGGACAGGGCCGAGCAGTACTTC.

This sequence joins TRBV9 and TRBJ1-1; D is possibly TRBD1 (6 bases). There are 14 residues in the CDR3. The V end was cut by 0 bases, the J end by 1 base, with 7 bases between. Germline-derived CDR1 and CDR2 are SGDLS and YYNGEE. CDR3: CASSVEGGNTEAFF. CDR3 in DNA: TGTGCCAGCAGCGTAGAAGGGGGGAACACTGAAGCTTTCTTT.

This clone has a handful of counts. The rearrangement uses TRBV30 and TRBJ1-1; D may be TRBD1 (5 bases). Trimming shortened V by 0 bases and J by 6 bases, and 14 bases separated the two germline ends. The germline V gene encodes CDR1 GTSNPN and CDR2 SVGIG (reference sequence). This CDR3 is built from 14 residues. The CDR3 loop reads CAWSVLGARAEAFF. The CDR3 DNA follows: TGTGCCTGGAGTGTACTCGGGGCGAGGGCTGAAGCTTTCTTT.

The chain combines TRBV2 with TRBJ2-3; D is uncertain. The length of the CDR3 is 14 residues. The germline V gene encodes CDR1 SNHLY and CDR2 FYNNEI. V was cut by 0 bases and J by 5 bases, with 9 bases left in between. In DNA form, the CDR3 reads TGTGCCAGCAGTGAAGCCCAGGATGGAGATACGCAGTATTTT. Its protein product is CASSEAQDGDTQYF.

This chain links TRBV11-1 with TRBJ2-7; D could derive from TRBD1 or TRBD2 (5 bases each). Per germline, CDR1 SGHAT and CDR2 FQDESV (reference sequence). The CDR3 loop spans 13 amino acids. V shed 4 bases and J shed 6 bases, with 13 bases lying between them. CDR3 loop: CASSSEGRVEQYF. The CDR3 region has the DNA TGTGCCAGCAGCTCTGAGGGGCGCGTCGAGCAGTACTTC.

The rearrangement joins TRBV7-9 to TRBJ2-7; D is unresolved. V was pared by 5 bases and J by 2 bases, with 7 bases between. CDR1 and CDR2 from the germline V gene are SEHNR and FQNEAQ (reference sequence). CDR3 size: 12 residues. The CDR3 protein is CASSRDTYEQYF. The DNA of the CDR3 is TGTGCCAGCAGCCGAGATACCTACGAGCAGTACTTC. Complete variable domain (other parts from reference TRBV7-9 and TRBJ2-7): DTGVSQNPRHKITKRGQNVTFRCDPISEHNRLYWYRQTLGQGPEFLTYFQNEAQLEKSRLLSDRFSAERPKGSFSTLEIQRTEQGDSAMYLCASSRDTYEQYFGPGTRLTVT.

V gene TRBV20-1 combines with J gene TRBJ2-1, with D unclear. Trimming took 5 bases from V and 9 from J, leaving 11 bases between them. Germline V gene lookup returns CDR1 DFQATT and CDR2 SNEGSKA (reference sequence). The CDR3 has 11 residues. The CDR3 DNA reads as TGCAGTGCTCCCTCCGGTCCTGAGCAGTTCTTC. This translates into CSAPSGPEQFF.

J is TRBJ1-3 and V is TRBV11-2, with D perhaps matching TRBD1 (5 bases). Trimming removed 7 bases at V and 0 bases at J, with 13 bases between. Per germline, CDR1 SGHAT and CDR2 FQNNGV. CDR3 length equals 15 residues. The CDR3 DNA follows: TGTGCCAGCACTCTACGGGGCAGCTCTGGAAACACCATATATTTT. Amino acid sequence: CASTLRGSSGNTIYF.

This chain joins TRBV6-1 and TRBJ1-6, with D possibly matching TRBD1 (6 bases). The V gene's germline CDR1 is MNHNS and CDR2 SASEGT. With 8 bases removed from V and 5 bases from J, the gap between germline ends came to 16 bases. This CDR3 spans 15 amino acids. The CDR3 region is CASPGGGSNNSPLHF. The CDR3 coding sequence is TGTGCCAGCCCTGGAGGGGGTTCTAATAATTCACCCCTCCACTTT.

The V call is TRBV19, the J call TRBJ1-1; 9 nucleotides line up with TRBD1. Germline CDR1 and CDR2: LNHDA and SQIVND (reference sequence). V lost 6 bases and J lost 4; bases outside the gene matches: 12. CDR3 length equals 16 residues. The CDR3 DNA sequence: TGTGCCAGTAGCACAGGGACAGGGCGGACGGGCACTGAAGCTTTCTTT. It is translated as CASSTGTGRTGTEAFF.